Described below is a single T cell receptor beta chain sequence and its context. The source of the sample is a study of blood T cell repertoires in COVID-19. Overall study context: COVID-19 samples, acute and convalescent, were from the United States, Italy and Spain. Sources were T cells, B-cell-depleted T cells, or PBMCs; the material itself was cDNA or gDNA.

The Seattle patients joined while their infection was active and were tracked longitudinally afterward. As processed by the authors: Researchers report that nucleated cell counts were estimated from reference gene primer amplification. The data were produced by immunoSEQ multiplex PCR, yet TCRdb's version contains in-frame clones alone and is incomplete. V and J calls and clone size are given by that table; D and trimming were obtained from the DNA. The profile shows 300,000 to 400,000 clones, roughly 90% of them singletons. This receptor was identified in a woman under 40 with COVID-19, enrolled during active disease. The sample consisted of peripheral blood.

CDR3 region: CASSFSDRGPAFF. CDR3 coding DNA: TGTGCCAGCAGCTTCTCGGACAGGGGGCCAGCTTTCTTT. This chain uses TRBV7-3 with TRBJ1-1; TRBD1 matches at 11 bases. Per the germline V gene, CDR1 is SGHTA and CDR2 is FQGTGA. Trimming took 3 bases from V and 10 from J; bases not matched to a gene: 4. The CDR3 consists of 13 residues.